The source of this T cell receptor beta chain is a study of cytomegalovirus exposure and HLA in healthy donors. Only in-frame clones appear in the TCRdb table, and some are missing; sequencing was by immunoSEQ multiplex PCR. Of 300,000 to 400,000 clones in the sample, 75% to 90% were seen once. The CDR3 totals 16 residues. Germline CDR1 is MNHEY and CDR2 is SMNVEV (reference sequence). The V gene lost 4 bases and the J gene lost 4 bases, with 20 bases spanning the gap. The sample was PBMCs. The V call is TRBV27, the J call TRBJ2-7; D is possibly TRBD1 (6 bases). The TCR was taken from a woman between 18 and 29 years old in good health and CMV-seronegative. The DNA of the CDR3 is TGTGCCAGCAGTTCCCCACCTATACAGGGAAGGTACGAGCAGTACTTC. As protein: CASSSPPIQGRYEQYF.